This paragraph covers one T cell receptor (beta chain) sequence. Its target is not known. This sample stems from a study of T cells in localized non-small cell lung cancer. Findings and caveats of the study: In uninvolved adjacent lung, T cell clonality reached its highest value, exceeding tumor. Within adjacent lung there appeared a median around 57 of the top 100 tumor clones. Longer overall survival was seen with higher T cell density measured in blood. Because only a single region of the tumor was sequenced, heterogeneity remains possible.

The germline V gene encodes CDR1 SEHNR and CDR2 FQNEAQ (reference sequence). The V gene lost 2 bases and the J gene lost 5 bases, with 6 bases spanning the gap. CDR3 length: 12 residues. Sequencing was performed with immunoSEQ multiplex PCR; in TCRdb, only in-frame clones are kept and a portion is missing. This sample yields about 82,000 clones, of which roughly 80% are seen a single time; under 25% belongs to the top ten. The receptor was isolated from a man between 35 and 75 years old with stage II squamous cell lung carcinoma. The rearrangement links TRBV7-9 to TRBJ2-5; no clear D. This specimen was PBMCs, taken before any cancer treatment. DNA for the CDR3: TGTGCCAGCAGCTTAACCCTGGAGACCCAGTACTTC. It is translated as CASSLTLETQYF.